This T cell receptor beta chain originates from a study of graft-versus-host responses after intestinal transplantation. Study details: Following induction with anti-thymocyte globulin, all recipients were given tacrolimus and steroids for three to four years.

A word on this clone: Its antigen is unidentified.

Lymphocytes from graft epithelium and lamina propria were isolated. Looked up from germline, CDR1 is MDHEN and CDR2 is SYDVKM. The length of the CDR3 is 14 residues. Study observations and caveats: The study associated peak circulating GvH clone levels with early post-transplant HvG declines. When patients had graft-donor T cell macrochimerism, their allografts held high graft-versus-host to host-versus-graft clonal ratios.

TCRdb keeps only in-frame clones here, not all; method: immunoSEQ multiplex PCR. The sample lists 35,000 to 40,000 clones; roughly 87% were seen once. The sequence was collected from a human patient who received an intestinal transplant, so some T cells may come from the graft donor. The V and J genes are TRBV28 and TRBJ2-3, with a weak D call TRBD1 (6 bases). Here the sequenced sample was ileum tissue, taken 200 to 210 days after intestinal transplant. CDR3 DNA: TGTGTTCCCGGAACAGGGCCTATCACAGATACGCAGTATTTT. This translates into CVPGTGPITDTQYF.